This T cell receptor beta chain was observed in a study of blood T cell repertoires in COVID-19. Study in general: The United States, Italy and Spain provided the acute and convalescent COVID-19 samples. Nucleic acid was either cDNA or gDNA, and it came from T cells, B-cell-depleted T cells, or PBMCs.

The authors' processing: Reference gene primers were amplified, and this amplification served to estimate nucleated cell counts. The table came from immunoSEQ multiplex PCR; TCRdb's copy has only in-frame clones and leaves some out. V, J and clone size are those of that table, while D and trimming were read from the DNA. In the table there are over 10,000 clones, 65% to 90% of which are singletons. V lost 7 bases and J 0 bases, leaving 7 bases between the germline ends. This CDR3 has 12 amino acids. Germline V gene sequence: CDR1 SNHLY, CDR2 FYNNEI. The sample consisted of peripheral blood. The clonotype comes from a man older than 75 with acute or convalescent COVID-19. The chain couples TRBV2 to TRBJ2-7; no firm D call. The CDR3: CASTRISYEQYF. The CDR3 DNA is TGTGCCAGCACCAGAATCTCCTACGAGCAGTACTTC.